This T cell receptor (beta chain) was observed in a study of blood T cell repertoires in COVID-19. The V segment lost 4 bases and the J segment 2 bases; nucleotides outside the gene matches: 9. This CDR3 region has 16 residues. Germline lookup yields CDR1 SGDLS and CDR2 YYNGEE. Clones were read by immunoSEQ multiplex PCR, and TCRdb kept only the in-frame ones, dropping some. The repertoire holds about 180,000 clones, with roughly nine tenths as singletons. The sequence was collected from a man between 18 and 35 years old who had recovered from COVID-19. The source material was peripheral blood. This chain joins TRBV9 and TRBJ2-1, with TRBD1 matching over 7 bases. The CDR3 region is CASSSLPGQPYNEQFF. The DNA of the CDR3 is TGTGCCAGCAGCTCACTCCCGGGACAGCCCTACAATGAGCAGTTCTTC.